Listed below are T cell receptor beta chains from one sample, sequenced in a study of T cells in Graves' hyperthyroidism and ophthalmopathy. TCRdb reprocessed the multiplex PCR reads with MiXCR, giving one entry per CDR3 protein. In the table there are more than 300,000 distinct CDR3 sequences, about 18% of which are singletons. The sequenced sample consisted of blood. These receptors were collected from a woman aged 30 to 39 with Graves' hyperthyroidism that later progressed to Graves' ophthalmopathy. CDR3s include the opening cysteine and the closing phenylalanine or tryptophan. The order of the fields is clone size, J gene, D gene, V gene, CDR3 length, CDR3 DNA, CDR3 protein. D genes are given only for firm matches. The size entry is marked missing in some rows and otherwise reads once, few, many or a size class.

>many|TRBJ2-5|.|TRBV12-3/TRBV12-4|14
TGTGCCAGCAGTTTAAGGCGGAACCAAGAGACCCAGTACTTC
CASSLRRNQETQYF
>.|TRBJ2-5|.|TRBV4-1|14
TGCGCCAGCAGCCAAGGGGGTCACCAAGAGACCCAGTACTTC
CASSQGGHQETQYF
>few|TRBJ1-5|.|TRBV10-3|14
TGTGCCTCCGCGGGTGGGGCCCACAATCAGCCCCAGCATTTT
CASAGGAHNQPQHF
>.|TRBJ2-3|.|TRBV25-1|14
TGTGCCAGCAGCGAGGTCAGGAGGGAGGTTACGCAGTATTTT
CASSEVRREVTQYF
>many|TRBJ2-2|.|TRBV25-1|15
TGTGCCAGCAGTGAAGGCTGGGCCGACACCGGGGAGCTGTTTTTT
CASSEGWADTGELFF
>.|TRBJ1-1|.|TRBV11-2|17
TGTGCCAGCAGCCTGCGACGTACTAATAAAAAGAACACTGAAGCTTTCTTT
CASSLRRTNKKNTEAFF
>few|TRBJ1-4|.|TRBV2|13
TGTGCCAGCTCAAGACAGTTGAATGAAAAACTGTTTTTT
CASSRQLNEKLFF
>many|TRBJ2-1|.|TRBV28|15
TGTGCCAGCAGTTTATTACCAAGCTCCTACAATGAGCAGTTCTTC
CASSLLPSSYNEQFF
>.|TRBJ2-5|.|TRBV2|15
TGTGCCAGCAGTGCGGGACTCTTAGGTGGAGAGACCCAGTACTTC
CASSAGLLGGETQYF
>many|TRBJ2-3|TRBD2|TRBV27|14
TGTGCCAGCCGTAGCGGGCCTCACAGAGATACGCAGTATTTT
CASRSGPHRDTQYF
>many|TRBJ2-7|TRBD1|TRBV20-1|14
TGCAGTGCTTTTGCGGGACAGGGAACTGAGGAGCAGTACTTC
CSAFAGQGTEEQYF